This section outlines one T cell receptor beta chain sequence together with its context. Its specificity is unknown. TCRdb itself ran the 5' RACE reads through MiXCR, one entry per CDR3 protein. This repertoire shows about 130,000 distinct CDR3 sequences, around 9.7% found once; its top ten account for approximately 3.6%. This sample was included in a study of CD8 T cells in ankylosing spondylitis. Notes on the study in general: There was a TCR beta motif, made of fewer than 10 highly homologous variants, that appeared characteristic of ankylosing spondylitis blood.

Germline-derived CDR1 and CDR2 are SGHVS and FQNEAQ. The CDR3 is 15 amino acids. V lost 2 bases, J lost 5 bases, and 16 bases lay in between. The sequenced sample consisted of blood, either unsorted or a sorted T cell fraction (not recorded which). This TCR came from a male donor with ankylosing spondylitis or in good health (not recorded which). The chain uses TRBV7-8 and TRBJ2-7, with D hard to call. The CDR3 DNA is TGTGCCAGCAGCTTAAAGCTTGACTTTATCGACGAGCAGTACTTC. Encoded protein: CASSLKLDFIDEQYF.